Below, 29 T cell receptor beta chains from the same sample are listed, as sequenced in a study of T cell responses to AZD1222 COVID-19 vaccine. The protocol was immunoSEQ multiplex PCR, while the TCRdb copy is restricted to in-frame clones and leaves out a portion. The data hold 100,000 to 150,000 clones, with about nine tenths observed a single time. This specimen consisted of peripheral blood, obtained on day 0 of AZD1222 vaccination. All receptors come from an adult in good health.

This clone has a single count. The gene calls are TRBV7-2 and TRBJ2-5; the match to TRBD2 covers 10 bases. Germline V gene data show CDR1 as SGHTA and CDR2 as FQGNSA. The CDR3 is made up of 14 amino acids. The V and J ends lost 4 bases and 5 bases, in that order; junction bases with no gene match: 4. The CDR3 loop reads CASSSLAGVETQYF. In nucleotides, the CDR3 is TGTGCCAGCAGCTCCCTAGCGGGAGTTGAGACCCAGTACTTC.

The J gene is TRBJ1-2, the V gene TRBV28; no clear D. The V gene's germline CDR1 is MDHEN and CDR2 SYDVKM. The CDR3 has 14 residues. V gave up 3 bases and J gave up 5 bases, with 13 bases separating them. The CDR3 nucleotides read TGTGCCAGCAGTTTTGAACCCGCCCAGTATGGCTACACCTTC. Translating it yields CASSFEPAQYGYTF.

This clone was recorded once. The CDR3 bases are TGTGCCAGCTCACCAAAGGGGGCCAGCTCTGGAAACACCATATATTTT. Encoded protein: CASSPKGASSGNTIYF. The chain is built from TRBV18 and TRBJ1-3; TRBD1 agrees at 7 bases. Germline-derived CDR1 and CDR2 are KGHSH and LQKENI. After removal of 2 bases from V and 0 bases from J, the junction contained 4 bases not matched to a gene. The length of the CDR3 is 16 residues.

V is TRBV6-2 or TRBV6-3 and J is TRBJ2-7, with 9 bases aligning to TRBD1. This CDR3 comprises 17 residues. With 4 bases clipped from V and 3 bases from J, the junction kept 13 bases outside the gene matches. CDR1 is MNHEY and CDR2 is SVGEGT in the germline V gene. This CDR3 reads CASSFPIPGQGGYEQYF. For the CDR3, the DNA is TGTGCCAGCAGTTTCCCAATTCCGGGACAGGGAGGCTACGAGCAGTACTTC.

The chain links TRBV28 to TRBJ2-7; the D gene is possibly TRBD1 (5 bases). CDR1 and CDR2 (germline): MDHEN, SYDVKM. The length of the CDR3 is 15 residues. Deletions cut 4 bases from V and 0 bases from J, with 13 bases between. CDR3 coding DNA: TGTGCCAGCAGTTCAAGGGGTCTGAGCTCCTACGAGCAGTACTTC. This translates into CASSSRGLSSYEQYF.

The CDR3 spells CASSFRPDTPDTQYF. CDR3 in DNA: TGTGCCAGCAGCTTTCGCCCCGACACCCCAGATACGCAGTATTTT. The chain recombines TRBV7-2 with TRBJ2-3; D remains ambiguous. The germline CDR1 and CDR2 sequences are SGHTA and FQGNSA. This CDR3 is built from 15 residues. Trimming stripped 3 bases from V and 4 bases from J, with 14 bases between.

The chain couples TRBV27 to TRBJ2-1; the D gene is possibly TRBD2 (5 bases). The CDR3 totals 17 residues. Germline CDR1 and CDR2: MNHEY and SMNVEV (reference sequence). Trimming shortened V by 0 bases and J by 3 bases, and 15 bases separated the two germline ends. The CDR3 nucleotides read TGTGCCAGCAGTTTATCGGCGGGCTCCTCGATCTACAATGAGCAGTTCTTC. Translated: CASSLSAGSSIYNEQFF.

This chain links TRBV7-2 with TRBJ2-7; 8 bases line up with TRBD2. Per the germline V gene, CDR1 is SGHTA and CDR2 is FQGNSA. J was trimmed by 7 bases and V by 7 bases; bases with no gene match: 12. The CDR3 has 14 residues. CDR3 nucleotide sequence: TGTGCCAGCACCGGGAGGGGGGGATCACGGGAGCAGTACTTC. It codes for CASTGRGGSREQYF.

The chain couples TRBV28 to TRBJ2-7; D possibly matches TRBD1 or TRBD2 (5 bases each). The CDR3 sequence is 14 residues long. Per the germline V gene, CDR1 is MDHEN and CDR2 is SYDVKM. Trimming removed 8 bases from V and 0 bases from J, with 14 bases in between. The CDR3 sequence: CASSGPRSSYEQYF. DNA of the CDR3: TGTGCCAGCTCGGGACCCAGGAGCTCCTACGAGCAGTACTTC.

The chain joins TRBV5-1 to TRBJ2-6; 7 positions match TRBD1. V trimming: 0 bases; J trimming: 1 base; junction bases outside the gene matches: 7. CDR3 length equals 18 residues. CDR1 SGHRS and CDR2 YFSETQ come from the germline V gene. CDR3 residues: CASSLDPGQRSGANVLTF. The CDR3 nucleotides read TGCGCCAGCAGCTTGGATCCGGGACAGAGATCTGGGGCCAACGTCCTGACTTTC.

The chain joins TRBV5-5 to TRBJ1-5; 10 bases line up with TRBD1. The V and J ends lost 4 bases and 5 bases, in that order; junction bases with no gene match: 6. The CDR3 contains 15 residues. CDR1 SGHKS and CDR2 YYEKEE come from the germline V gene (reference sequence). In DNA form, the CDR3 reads TGTGCCAGCAGCCCGGGACAGGGGTCACATCAGCCCCAGCATTTT. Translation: CASSPGQGSHQPQHF.

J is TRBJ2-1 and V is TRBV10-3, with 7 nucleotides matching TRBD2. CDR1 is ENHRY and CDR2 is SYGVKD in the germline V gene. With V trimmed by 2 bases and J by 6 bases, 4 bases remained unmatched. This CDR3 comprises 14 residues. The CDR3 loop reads CAISEREGPNEQFF. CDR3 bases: TGTGCCATCAGTGAGAGGGAGGGCCCCAATGAGCAGTTCTTC.

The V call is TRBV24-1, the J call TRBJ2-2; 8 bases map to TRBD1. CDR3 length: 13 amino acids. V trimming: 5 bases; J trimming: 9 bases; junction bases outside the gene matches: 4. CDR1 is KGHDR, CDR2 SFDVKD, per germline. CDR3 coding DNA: TGTGCCACCAGTGGTGACAGGGGTCGGGAGCTGTTTTTT. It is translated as CATSGDRGRELFF.

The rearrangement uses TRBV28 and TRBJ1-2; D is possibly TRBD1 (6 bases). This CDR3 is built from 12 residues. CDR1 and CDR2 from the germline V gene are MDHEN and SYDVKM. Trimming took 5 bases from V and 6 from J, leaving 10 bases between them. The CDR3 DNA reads TGTGCCAGCAGTAACAGGGTGAATGGCTACACCTTC. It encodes CASSNRVNGYTF.

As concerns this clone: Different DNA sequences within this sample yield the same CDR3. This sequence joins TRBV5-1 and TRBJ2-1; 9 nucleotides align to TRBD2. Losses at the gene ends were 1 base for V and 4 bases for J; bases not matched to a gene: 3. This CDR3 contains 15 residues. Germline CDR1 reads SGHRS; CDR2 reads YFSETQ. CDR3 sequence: CASSLTSGSYNEQFF. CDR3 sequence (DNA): TGCGCCAGCAGCTTGACTAGCGGGTCTTACAATGAGCAGTTCTTC.

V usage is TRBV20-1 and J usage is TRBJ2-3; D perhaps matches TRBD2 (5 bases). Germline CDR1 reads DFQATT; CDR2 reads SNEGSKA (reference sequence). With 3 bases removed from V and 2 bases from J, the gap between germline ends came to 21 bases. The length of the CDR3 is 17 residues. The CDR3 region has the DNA TGCAGTGCTAGTCTTGTTAGCGACGTGTTCCCCACAGATACGCAGTATTTT. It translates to CSASLVSDVFPTDTQYF.

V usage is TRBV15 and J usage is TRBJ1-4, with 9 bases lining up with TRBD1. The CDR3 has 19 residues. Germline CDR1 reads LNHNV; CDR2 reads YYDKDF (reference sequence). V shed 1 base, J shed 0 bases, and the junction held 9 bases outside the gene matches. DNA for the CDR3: TGTGCCACCAGCAGAGTCCCGGGGACAGGGACTGCAACTAATGAAAAACTGTTTTTT. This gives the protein CATSRVPGTGTATNEKLFF.

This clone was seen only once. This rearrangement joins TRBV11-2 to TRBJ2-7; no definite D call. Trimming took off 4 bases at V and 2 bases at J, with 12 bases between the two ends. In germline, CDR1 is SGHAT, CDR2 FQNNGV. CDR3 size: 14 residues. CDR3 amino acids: CASSSRTVTYEQYF. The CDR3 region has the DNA TGTGCCAGCAGCTCCCGGACCGTTACCTACGAGCAGTACTTC.

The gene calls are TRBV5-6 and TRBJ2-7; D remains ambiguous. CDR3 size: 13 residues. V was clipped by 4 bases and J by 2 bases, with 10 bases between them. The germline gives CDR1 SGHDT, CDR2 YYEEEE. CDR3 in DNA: TGTGCCAGCAGCCCTCATGGGCCCTACGAGCAGTACTTC. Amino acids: CASSPHGPYEQYF. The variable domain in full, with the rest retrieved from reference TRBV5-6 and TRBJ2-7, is DAGVTQSPTHLIKTRGQQVTLRCSPKSGHDTVSWYQQALGQGPQFIFQYYEEEERQRGNFPDRFSGHQFPNYSSELNVNALLLGDSALYLCASSPHGPYEQYFGPGTRLTVT.

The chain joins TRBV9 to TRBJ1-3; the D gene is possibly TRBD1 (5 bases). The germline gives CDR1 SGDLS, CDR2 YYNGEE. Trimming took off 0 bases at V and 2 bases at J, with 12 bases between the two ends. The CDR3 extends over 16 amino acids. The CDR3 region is CASSVGGGDPGNTIYF. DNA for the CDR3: TGTGCCAGCAGCGTAGGGGGAGGGGACCCTGGAAACACCATATATTTT.

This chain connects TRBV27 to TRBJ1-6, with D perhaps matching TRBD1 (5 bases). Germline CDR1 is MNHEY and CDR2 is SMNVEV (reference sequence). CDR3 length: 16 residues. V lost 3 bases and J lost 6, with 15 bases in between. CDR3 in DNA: TGTGCCAGCAGTTTTTCTCAGGGCCGTTTTAATTCACCCCTCCACTTT. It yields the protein CASSFSQGRFNSPLHF.

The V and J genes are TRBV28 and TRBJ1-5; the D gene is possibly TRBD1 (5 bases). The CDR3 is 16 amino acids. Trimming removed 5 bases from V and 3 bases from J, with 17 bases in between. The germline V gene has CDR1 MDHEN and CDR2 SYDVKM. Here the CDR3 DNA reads TGTGCCAGCAGTGACCGGGACTTCGCCACCAATCAGCCCCAGCATTTT. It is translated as CASSDRDFATNQPQHF.

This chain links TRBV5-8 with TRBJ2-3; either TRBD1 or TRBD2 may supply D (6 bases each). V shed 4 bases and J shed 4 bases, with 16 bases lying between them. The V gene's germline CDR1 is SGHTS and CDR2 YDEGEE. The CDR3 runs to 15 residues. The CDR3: CASSPGAGIADTQYF. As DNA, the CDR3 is TGTGCCAGCAGCCCGGGGGCAGGAATCGCAGATACGCAGTATTTT.

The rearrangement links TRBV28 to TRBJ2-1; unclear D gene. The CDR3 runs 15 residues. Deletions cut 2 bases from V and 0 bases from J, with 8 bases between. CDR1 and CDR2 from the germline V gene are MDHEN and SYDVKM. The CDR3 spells CASSLNSNSYNEQFF. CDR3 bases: TGTGCCAGCAGTTTAAACTCAAACTCCTACAATGAGCAGTTCTTC.

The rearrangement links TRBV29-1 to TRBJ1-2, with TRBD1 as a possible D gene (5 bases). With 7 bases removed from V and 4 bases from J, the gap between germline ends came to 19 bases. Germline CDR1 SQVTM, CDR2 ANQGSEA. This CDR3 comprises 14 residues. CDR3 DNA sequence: TGCAGCGCCCTAACAGACGGGGGGTCCTATGGCTACACCTTC. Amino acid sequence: CSALTDGGSYGYTF.

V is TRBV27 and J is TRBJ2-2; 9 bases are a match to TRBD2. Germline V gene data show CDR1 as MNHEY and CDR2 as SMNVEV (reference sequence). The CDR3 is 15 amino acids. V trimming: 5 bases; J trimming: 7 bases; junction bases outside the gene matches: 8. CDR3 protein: CASSPRVAGDGELFF. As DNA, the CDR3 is TGTGCCAGCAGTCCCCGGGTAGCGGGAGACGGGGAGCTGTTTTTT.

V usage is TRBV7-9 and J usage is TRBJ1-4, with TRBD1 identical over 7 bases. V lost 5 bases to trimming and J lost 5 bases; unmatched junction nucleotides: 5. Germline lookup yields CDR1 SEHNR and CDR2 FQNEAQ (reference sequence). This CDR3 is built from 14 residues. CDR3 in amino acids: CASSLPGQNEKLFF. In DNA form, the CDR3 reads TGTGCCAGCAGCCTACCGGGACAGAATGAAAAACTGTTTTTT.

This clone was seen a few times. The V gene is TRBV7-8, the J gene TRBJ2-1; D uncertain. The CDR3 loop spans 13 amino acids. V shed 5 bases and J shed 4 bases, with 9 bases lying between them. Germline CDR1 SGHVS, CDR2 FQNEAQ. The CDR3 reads CASSPVVYNEQFF. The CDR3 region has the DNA TGTGCCAGCAGCCCGGTAGTGTACAATGAGCAGTTCTTC.

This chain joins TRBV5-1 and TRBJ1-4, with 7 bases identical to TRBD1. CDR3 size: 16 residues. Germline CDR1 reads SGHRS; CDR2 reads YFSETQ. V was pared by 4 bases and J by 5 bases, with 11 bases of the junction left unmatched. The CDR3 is CASSQQPGQRNEKLFF. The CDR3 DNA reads TGCGCCAGCAGCCAGCAACCGGGACAGAGGAATGAAAAACTGTTTTTT.